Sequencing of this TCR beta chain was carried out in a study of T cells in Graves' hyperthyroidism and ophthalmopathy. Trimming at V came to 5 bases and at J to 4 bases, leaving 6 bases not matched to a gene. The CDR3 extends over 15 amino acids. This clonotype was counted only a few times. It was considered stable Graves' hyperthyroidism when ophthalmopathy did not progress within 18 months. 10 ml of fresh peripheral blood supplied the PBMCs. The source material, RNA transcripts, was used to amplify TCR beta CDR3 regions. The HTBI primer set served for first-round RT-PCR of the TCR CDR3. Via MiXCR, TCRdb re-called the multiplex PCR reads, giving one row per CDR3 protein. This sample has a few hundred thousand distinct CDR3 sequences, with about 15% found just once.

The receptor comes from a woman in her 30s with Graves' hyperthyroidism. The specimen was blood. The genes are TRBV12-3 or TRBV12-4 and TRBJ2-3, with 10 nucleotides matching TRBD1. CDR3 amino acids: CASSLGQGRADTQYF. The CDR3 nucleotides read TGTGCCAGCAGTCTGGGACAGGGGCGCGCAGATACGCAGTATTTT.